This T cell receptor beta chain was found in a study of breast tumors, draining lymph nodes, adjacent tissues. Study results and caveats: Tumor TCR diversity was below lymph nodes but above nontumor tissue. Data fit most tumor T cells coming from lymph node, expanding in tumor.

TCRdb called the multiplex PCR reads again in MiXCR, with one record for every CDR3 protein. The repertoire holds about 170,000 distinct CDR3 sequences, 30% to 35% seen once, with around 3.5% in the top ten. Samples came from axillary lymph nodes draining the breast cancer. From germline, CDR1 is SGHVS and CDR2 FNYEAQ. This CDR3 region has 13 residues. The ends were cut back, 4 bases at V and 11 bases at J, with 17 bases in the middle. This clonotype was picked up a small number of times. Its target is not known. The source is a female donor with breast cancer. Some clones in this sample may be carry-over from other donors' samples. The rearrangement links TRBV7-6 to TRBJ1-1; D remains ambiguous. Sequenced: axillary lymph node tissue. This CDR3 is CASSSILAGSAFF. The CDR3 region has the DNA TGTGCCAGCAGCTCGATCTTGGCAGGTTCGGCTTTCTTT.